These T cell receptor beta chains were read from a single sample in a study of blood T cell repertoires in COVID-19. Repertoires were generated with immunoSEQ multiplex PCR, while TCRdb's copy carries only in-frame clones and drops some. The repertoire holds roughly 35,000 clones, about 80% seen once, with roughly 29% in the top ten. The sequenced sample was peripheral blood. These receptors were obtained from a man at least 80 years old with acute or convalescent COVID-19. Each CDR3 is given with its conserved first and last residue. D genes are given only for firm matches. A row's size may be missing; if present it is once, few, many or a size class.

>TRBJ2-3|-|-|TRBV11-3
CASSRGGGPGTDTQYF
TGTGCCAGCAGCCGAGGGGGAGGGCCGGGCACAGATACGCAGTATTTT
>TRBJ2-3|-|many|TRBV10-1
CARILACAQYF
TGCGCCAGAATATTAGCGTGTGCGCAGTATTTT
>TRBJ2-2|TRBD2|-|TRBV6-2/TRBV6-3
CASRPPSGNTGELFF
TGTGCCAGCAGACCTCCTAGCGGGAACACCGGGGAGCTGTTTTTT
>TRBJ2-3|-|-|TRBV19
CASSMGARDTQYF
TGTGCCAGTAGTATGGGGGCTCGGGATACGCAGTATTTT
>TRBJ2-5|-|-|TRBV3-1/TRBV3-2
CASSRRVNQETQYF
TGTGCCAGCAGCCGCAGGGTCAACCAAGAGACCCAGTACTTC
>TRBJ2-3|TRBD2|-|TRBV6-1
CASSELAGGQDTQYF
TGTGCCAGCAGTGAACTAGCGGGAGGGCAAGATACGCAGTATTTT
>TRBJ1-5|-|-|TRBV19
CASSMRPTNQPQHF
TGTGCCAGTAGTATGCGGCCGACTAATCAGCCCCAGCATTTT
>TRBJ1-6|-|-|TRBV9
CASSVYGQNSPLHF
TGTGCCAGCAGCGTGTACGGACAGAATTCACCCCTCCACTTT
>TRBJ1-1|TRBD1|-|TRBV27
CASSTGALVEAFF
TGTGCCAGTTCGACAGGGGCTTTGGTTGAAGCTTTCTTT
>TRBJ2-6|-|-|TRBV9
CASSPSASVLSGANVLTF
TGTGCCAGCAGCCCTAGCGCTTCCGTTTTATCTGGGGCCAACGTCCTGACTTTC
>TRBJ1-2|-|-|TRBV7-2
CASSLVGRDYGYTF
TGTGCCAGCAGCTTAGTAGGGAGGGACTATGGCTACACCTTC
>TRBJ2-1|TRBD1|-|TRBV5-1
CASSAGGSYNEQFF
TGCGCCAGCAGCGCAGGGGGCTCCTACAATGAGCAGTTCTTC
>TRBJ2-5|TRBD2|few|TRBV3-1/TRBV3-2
CASRTSGGQETQYF
TGTGCCAGCAGAACTAGCGGGGGACAAGAGACCCAGTACTTC
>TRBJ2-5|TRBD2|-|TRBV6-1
CASSEVDSGSQETQYF
TGTGCCAGCAGTGAAGTTGATAGCGGGAGCCAAGAGACCCAGTACTTC
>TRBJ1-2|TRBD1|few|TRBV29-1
CSVDRTGGSYGYTF
TGCAGCGTAGATCGGACAGGGGGAAGCTATGGCTACACCTTC
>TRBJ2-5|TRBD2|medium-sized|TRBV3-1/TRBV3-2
CASSQDSLAGDETQYF
TGTGCCAGCAGCCAAGATAGCCTAGCGGGGGATGAGACCCAGTACTTC
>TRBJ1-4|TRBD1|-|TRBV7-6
CASSLAMGQINEKLFF
TGTGCCAGCAGCTTAGCAATGGGACAGATTAATGAAAAACTGTTTTTT
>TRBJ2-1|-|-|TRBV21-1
CASSPGTGVENEQFF
TGTGCCAGCAGCCCCGGGACAGGGGTGGAAAATGAGCAGTTCTTC
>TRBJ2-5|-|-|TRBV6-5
CASSYPNDGWETQYF
TGTGCCAGCAGTTACCCGAATGACGGGTGGGAGACCCAGTACTTC
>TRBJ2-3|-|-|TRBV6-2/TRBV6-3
CASSPPAGAPWDTQYF
TGTGCCAGCAGCCCCCCTGCGGGGGCGCCATGGGATACGCAGTATTTT
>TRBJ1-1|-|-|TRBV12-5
CASGSSGGQEAFF
TGTGCTAGTGGTTCAAGCGGGGGGCAAGAAGCTTTCTTT
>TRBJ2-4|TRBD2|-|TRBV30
CAWGTGGLAGNIQYF
TGTGCCTGGGGGACAGGGGGACTAGCGGGGAACATTCAGTACTTC
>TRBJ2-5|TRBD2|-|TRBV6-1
CASSETSGRAETQYF
TGTGCCAGCAGTGAGACTAGCGGGAGGGCAGAGACCCAGTACTTC
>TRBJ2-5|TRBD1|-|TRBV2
CASSRDRGDQETQYF
TGTGCCAGCAGTAGGGACAGGGGAGACCAAGAGACCCAGTACTTC
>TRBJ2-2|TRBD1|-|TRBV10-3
CAIRKSTGTGDEGELFF
TGTGCCATCAGGAAGAGCACCGGGACAGGGGATGAGGGGGAGCTGTTTTTT
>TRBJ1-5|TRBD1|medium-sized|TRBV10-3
CAISGGTDDQPQHF
TGTGCCATCAGTGGAGGGACAGACGATCAGCCCCAGCATTTT
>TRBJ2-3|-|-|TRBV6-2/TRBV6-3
CASSRPGTGADTQYF
TGTGCCAGCAGTCGTCCCGGGACGGGGGCAGATACGCAGTATTTT
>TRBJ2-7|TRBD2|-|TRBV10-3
CAISGLAGSSNEQYF
TGTGCCATCAGCGGACTAGCGGGATCTAGCAACGAGCAGTACTTC
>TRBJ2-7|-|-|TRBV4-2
CASSQDVRQTYEQYF
TGTGCCAGCAGCCAAGATGTTCGACAGACCTACGAGCAGTACTTC
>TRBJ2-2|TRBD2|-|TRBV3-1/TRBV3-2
CASSGSGTTGELFF
TGTGCCAGCAGCGGTAGCGGGACGACCGGGGAGCTGTTTTTT
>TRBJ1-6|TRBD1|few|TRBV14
CASRPTLDRAPLHF
TGTGCCAGCAGACCGACACTTGACAGGGCCCCCCTCCACTTT
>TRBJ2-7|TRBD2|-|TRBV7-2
CASSSVTSGWYEQYF
TGTGCCAGCAGCTCCGTGACTAGCGGGTGGTACGAGCAGTACTTC
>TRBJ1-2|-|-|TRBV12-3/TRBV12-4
CASRNRRDYGYTF
TGTGCCAGCAGGAACCGACGGGACTATGGCTACACCTTC
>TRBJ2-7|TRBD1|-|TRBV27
CAPRGPNEQYF
TGTGCACCCAGGGGGCCAAACGAGCAGTACTTC
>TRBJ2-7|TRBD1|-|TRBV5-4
CASSRDRGREQYF
TGTGCCAGCAGCCGCGACAGGGGGCGCGAGCAGTACTTC
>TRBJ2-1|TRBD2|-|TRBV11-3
CASSSSGREGPYNEQFF
TGTGCCAGCAGCTCTAGCGGGAGGGAGGGGCCCTACAATGAGCAGTTCTTC
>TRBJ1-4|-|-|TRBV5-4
CASSPGLTTNEKLFF
TGTGCCAGCAGCCCGGGACTTACAACTAATGAAAAACTGTTTTTT
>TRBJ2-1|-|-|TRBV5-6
CASSLGPTYNEQFF
TGTGCCAGCAGCTTGGGGCCAACCTACAATGAGCAGTTCTTC
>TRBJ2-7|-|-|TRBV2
CASSDRLRVYEQYF
TGTGCCAGCAGTGACCGACTCCGGGTTTACGAGCAGTACTTC
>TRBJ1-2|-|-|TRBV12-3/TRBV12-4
CASSLAPGYGYTF
TGTGCCAGCAGTTTAGCGCCAGGCTATGGCTACACCTTC
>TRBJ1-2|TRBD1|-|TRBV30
CAWSARTGSGYTF
TGTGCCTGGAGTGCCCGGACAGGGAGCGGCTACACCTTC
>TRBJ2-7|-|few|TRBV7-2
CASSRPGGTYEQYF
TGTGCCAGCAGCCGTCCGGGGGGCACCTACGAGCAGTACTTC
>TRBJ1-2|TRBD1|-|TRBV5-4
CASSSNSAGQGGLYGYTF
TGTGCCAGCAGCTCTAACTCTGCCGGACAGGGGGGGCTTTATGGCTACACCTTC
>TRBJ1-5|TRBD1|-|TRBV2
CASRNWDSRPSQPQHF
TGTGCCAGCAGAAACTGGGACAGCCGGCCTAGTCAGCCCCAGCATTTT
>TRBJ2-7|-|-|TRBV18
CASSPPQEDEQYF
TGTGCCAGCTCACCACCTCAGGAAGACGAGCAGTACTTC
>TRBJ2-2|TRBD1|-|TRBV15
CATSSSQGHTGELFF
TGTGCCACCAGCAGCTCACAGGGGCACACCGGGGAGCTGTTTTTT
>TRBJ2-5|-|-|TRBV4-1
CASSQVNGETQYF
TGCGCCAGCAGCCAGGTAAACGGGGAGACCCAGTACTTC
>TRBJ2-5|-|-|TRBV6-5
CASSYDFRGETQYF
TGTGCCAGCAGTTACGATTTCCGCGGGGAGACCCAGTACTTC
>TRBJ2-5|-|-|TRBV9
CASSVATGGVGETQYF
TGTGCCAGCAGCGTAGCTACAGGGGGGGTGGGCGAGACCCAGTACTTC
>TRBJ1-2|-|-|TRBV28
CASSKTGYGYTF
TGTGCCAGCAGTAAGACAGGATATGGCTACACCTTC
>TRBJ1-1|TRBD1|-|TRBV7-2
CASSVTGGSEAFF
TGTGCCAGCAGCGTGACAGGGGGCTCTGAAGCTTTCTTT
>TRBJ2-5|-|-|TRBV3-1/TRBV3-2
CASSQEYYQETQYF
TGTGCCAGCAGCCAAGAATACTACCAAGAGACCCAGTACTTC
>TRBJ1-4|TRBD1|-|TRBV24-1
CATSDPGQGSEKLFF
TGTGCCACCAGTGATCCGGGACAGGGCAGTGAAAAACTGTTTTTT